The rows below give T cell receptor beta chains drawn from one sample of a study of OX40 agonist ivuxolimab in advanced cancers. TCRdb's copy holds only in-frame clones and misses some; the assay was immunoSEQ multiplex PCR. The repertoire holds 80,000 or so clones, approximately 86% seen once, with roughly 8% in the top ten. The specimen was CD4+ or CD8+ T cells sorted from blood, collected in a trial of the OX40 agonist ivuxolimab. Receptor source: an adult with an advanced solid tumor such as melanoma, head and neck, liver or kidney cancer. Both conserved end residues are part of each CDR3. The D gene is left open where the match is weak. Not every row has a clone size; where given, it reads once, few, many or a size class.

J,V,size,D,DNA,CDR3
TRBJ2-3,TRBV10-2,.,.,TGCGCCAGCGGCGGGCAGACAGATACGCAGTATTTT,CASGGQTDTQYF
TRBJ2-4,TRBV29-1,.,.,TGCAGCGTTGAATTGGGGGTCCAGTACTTC,CSVELGVQYF
TRBJ2-5,TRBV30,.,.,TGTGCCTGGAGACTCTCTTACCGAGAGACCCAGTACTTC,CAWRLSYRETQYF
TRBJ1-2,TRBV6-5,.,.,TGTGCCAGCAGTCCCAATTATGGCTACACCTTC,CASSPNYGYTF
TRBJ2-1,TRBV19,.,TRBD2,TGTGCCAGTAGTACCTTTTCTAGCGGGGCCTACAATGAGCAGTTCTTC,CASSTFSSGAYNEQFF
TRBJ1-2,TRBV19,.,.,TGTGCCAGTACCGCCCCTAGCCGCCACTATGGCTACACCTTC,CASTAPSRHYGYTF
TRBJ2-3,TRBV9,few,.,TGTGCCAGCAGCGTAGAGAGCCCCATCACAGATACGCAGTATTTT,CASSVESPITDTQYF
TRBJ2-7,TRBV7-9,once,TRBD1,TGTGCCAGCAGCTTCGGACAGGGGCCCTACGAGCAGTACTTC,CASSFGQGPYEQYF
TRBJ2-7,TRBV28,.,.,TGTGCCAGCAGTGGAGGGACCTCGGGTGGGTTCTACGAGCAGTACTTC,CASSGGTSGGFYEQYF
TRBJ1-6,TRBV6-1,.,TRBD1,TGTGCCAGCAAAAGGGACAGGGGAAATTCACCCCTCCACTTT,CASKRDRGNSPLHF
TRBJ2-2,TRBV5-1,.,TRBD2,TGCGCCAGCAGCTTGGCCGTGTTAGCGGGAGGGAGCACCGGGGAGCTGTTTTTT,CASSLAVLAGGSTGELFF
TRBJ1-2,TRBV29-1,once,.,TGCAGCGTTGGCCTCGGAGAGGGGATAACCTATGGCTACACCTTC,CSVGLGEGITYGYTF
TRBJ2-3,TRBV27,.,.,TGTGCCAGCAGTCCCAGGGTGGGGCGGGTCGGTACAGATACGCAGTATTTT,CASSPRVGRVGTDTQYF
TRBJ1-5,TRBV7-2,.,.,TGTGCCAGCAGCTCCGAGGGGACCTATAGCAATCAGCCCCAGCATTTT,CASSSEGTYSNQPQHF
TRBJ1-1,TRBV5-1,.,.,TGCGCCAGCAGGGGACCGAGACCTGTCTTGAACACTGAAGCTTTCTTT,CASRGPRPVLNTEAFF
TRBJ2-3,TRBV6-1,.,.,TGTGCCACCCCACTAGACAGCACAGATACGCAGTATTTT,CATPLDSTDTQYF
TRBJ1-2,TRBV5-8,.,.,TGTGCCAGCAGGGGGCAACTCTATGGCTACACCTTC,CASRGQLYGYTF
TRBJ1-5,TRBV15,.,.,TGTGCCACCAGCAGGGAAGGAGACAAAGATCAGCCCCAGCATTTT,CATSREGDKDQPQHF
TRBJ2-7,TRBV6-6,.,.,TGTGCCAGCAGTTACGAAGGCCTTATCGGCTACGAGCAGTACTTC,CASSYEGLIGYEQYF
TRBJ1-3,TRBV7-3,.,.,TGTGCCAGCAGCCACGGAGGTGACAGTTCCTCTGGAAACACCATATATTTT,CASSHGGDSSSGNTIYF
TRBJ2-3,TRBV10-3,once,.,TGTGCCATCAGTGGCATCTCGGCAAGCACAGATACGCAGTATTTT,CAISGISASTDTQYF
TRBJ2-2,TRBV7-6,.,TRBD2,TGTGCCACCAACTCGGGGGGGCCAACCGGGGAGCTGTTTTTT,CATNSGGPTGELFF
TRBJ1-3,TRBV9,.,.,TGTGCCAGCAGCCCCGACAGTTCTGGAAACACCATATATTTT,CASSPDSSGNTIYF
TRBJ1-1,TRBV10-3,.,TRBD1,TGTGCCATCAGTGATCCGGGACAGGGGAGAACTGAAGCTTTCTTT,CAISDPGQGRTEAFF
TRBJ2-7,TRBV30,.,TRBD1,TGTGCCTGGAGTCCCGACAGGGGGTACGAGCAGTACTTC,CAWSPDRGYEQYF
TRBJ2-7,TRBV11-2,.,TRBD1,TGTGCCAGCAGCGCCAACAGGGGGGCCGCTTCGGGGTACGAGCAGTACTTC,CASSANRGAASGYEQYF
TRBJ2-1,TRBV14,.,TRBD2,TGTGCCAGCAGCCAACGGGGACTAGCGGGACCGCAGTTCTTC,CASSQRGLAGPQFF
TRBJ2-3,TRBV5-1,.,.,TGCGCCAGCACGGCGGGGACAGATACGCAGTATTTT,CASTAGTDTQYF
TRBJ2-1,TRBV6-5,.,TRBD2,TGTGCCAGCAGTTACCCGGGGACTAGCGCAAACAATGAGCAGTTCTTC,CASSYPGTSANNEQFF
TRBJ2-3,TRBV7-2,.,.,TGTGCCAGCAGCTTGGGGTCCTCAGATACGCAGTATTTT,CASSLGSSDTQYF
TRBJ2-7,TRBV7-8,.,.,TGTGCCAGCAGCTCTAGGGTCGGCAGAAACGAGCAGTACTTC,CASSSRVGRNEQYF
TRBJ2-1,TRBV6-5,.,.,TGTGCCAGCAGACCGCAGGGGTCGGGGGGTGAGCAGTTCTTC,CASRPQGSGGEQFF
TRBJ2-7,TRBV20-1,.,.,TGCAGTGCTAGACCCTACGAGCAGTACTTC,CSARPYEQYF
TRBJ2-7,TRBV18,few,TRBD1,TGTGCCAGCTCCGGGACAGGGGGCGCCTACGAGCAGTACTTC,CASSGTGGAYEQYF
TRBJ1-1,TRBV13,.,.,TGTGCCAGCAGCCCTGGACAGTTAGAAGCTTTCTTT,CASSPGQLEAFF
TRBJ1-4,TRBV7-2,.,.,TGTGCCAGCAGCTCGGACAGTGCCCGTAATGAAAAACTGTTTTTT,CASSSDSARNEKLFF